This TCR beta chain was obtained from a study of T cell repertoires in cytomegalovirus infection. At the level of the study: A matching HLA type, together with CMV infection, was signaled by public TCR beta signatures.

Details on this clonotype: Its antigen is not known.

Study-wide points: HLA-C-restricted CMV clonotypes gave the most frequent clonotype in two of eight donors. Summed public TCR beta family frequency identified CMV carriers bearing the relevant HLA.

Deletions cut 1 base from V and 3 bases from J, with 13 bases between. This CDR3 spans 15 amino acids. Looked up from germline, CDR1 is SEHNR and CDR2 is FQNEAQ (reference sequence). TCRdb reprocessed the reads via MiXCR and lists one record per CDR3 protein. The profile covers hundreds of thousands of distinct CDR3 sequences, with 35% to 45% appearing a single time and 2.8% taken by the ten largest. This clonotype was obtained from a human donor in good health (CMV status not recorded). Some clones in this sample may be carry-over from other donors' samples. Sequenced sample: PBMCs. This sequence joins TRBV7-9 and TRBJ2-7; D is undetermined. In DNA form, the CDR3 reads TGTGCCAGCAGCTTAGAGCCGGAGCCGAACTACGAGCAGTACTTC. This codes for CASSLEPEPNYEQYF.